This T cell receptor beta chain comes out of a study of blood T cell repertoires in COVID-19. Study-level background: Sites across the United States, Italy and Spain contributed samples from acute and convalescent COVID-19.

Data came from immunoSEQ multiplex PCR; TCRdb stores just in-frame clones and leaves some out. Of 150,000 to 200,000 clones in the sample, about 86% are singletons; the top ten hold about 12%. Source material: peripheral blood. This receptor was taken from a woman in her 70s with COVID-19, enrolled during active disease.

The CDR3 sequence: CASRPSGSSYNEQFF. DNA of the CDR3: TGTGCCAGCAGGCCTAGCGGGAGCTCCTACAATGAGCAGTTCTTC. This chain joins TRBV11-2 and TRBJ2-1, with 10 bases matching TRBD2. This CDR3 is 15 amino acids long. J was trimmed by 0 bases and V by 6 bases; bases with no gene match: 2. CDR1 SGHAT and CDR2 FQNNGV come from the germline V gene. Drawing the rest from reference TRBV11-2 and TRBJ2-1, the complete variable domain is EAGVAQSPRYKIIEKRQSVAFWCNPISGHATLYWYQQILGQGPKLLIQFQNNGVVDDSQLPKDRFSAERLKGVDSTLKIQPAKLEDSAVYLCASRPSGSSYNEQFFGPGTRLTVL.